The 30 T cell receptor beta chains listed next were all sequenced from one sample in a study of T cell repertoires in cytomegalovirus infection. The antigens for these receptors are not known. Using its own MiXCR run on the reads, TCRdb lists one record per CDR3 protein. The sample consists of 600,000 to 700,000 distinct CDR3 sequences, around 35% of them appearing once. The sequencing here drew on cultured PBMCs, taken from culture after CMV antigen stimulation. The receptor set was obtained from a human donor in good health (CMV status not recorded). Some clones in this sample may be carry-over from other donors' samples.

This rearrangement joins TRBV2 to TRBJ2-7; 9 bases are a match to TRBD2. From germline, CDR1 is SNHLY and CDR2 FYNNEI. The CDR3 consists of 15 residues. V lost 6 bases to trimming and J lost 3 bases; unmatched junction nucleotides: 9. The CDR3 coding sequence is TGTGCCAGCAGCCCCCCTAGCGGGAAGTACTACGAGCAGTACTTC. This encodes CASSPPSGKYYEQYF.

In its sample, this clonotype was seen a few times. The gene calls are TRBV11-2 and TRBJ2-3; TRBD2 matches at 8 bases. J lost 8 bases, V lost 6 bases, and 16 bases had no gene match. The CDR3 consists of 16 residues. Germline CDR1 is SGHAT and CDR2 is FQNNGV. This chain's CDR3 is CASRPWREAIGGTQYF. CDR3 DNA: TGTGCCAGCAGGCCGTGGCGGGAGGCGATCGGGGGTACGCAGTATTTT. The entire variable domain, with the rest obtained from reference TRBV11-2 and TRBJ2-3, is as follows: EAGVAQSPRYKIIEKRQSVAFWCNPISGHATLYWYQQILGQGPKLLIQFQNNGVVDDSQLPKDRFSAERLKGVDSTLKIQPAKLEDSAVYLCASRPWREAIGGTQYFGPGTRLTVL.

This clonotype was seen more than once but under ten times. The V call is TRBV7-6, the J call TRBJ2-3; tentative D call: TRBD2 (6 bases). Germline V gene lookup returns CDR1 SGHVS and CDR2 FNYEAQ. This CDR3 is built from 17 residues. V dropped 1 base and J dropped 4 bases, with 18 bases sitting between them. CDR3 sequence: CASSLGRLGTRADTQYF. The CDR3 DNA is TGTGCCAGCAGCTTAGGTAGACTAGGCACGAGGGCAGATACGCAGTATTTT.

V usage is TRBV19 and J usage is TRBJ2-7; 7 nucleotides agree with TRBD1. This CDR3 region has 15 residues. In germline, CDR1 is LNHDA, CDR2 SQIVND (reference sequence). Trimming took 5 bases from V and 1 from J; bases not matched to a gene: 8. The CDR3 region is CASSPTGTASYEQYF. CDR3 sequence (DNA): TGTGCCAGTAGTCCAACCGGGACAGCGTCCTACGAGCAGTACTTC.

The rearrangement joins TRBV2 to TRBJ2-5; possibly TRBD1 for D (6 bases). The germline V gene has CDR1 SNHLY and CDR2 FYNNEI. V lost 7 bases to trimming and J lost 0 bases, with 15 bases between them. The CDR3 runs 15 residues. The CDR3 nucleotides are TGTGCCAGCACCCCACAGGGCGTTTACCAAGAGACCCAGTACTTC. This encodes CASTPQGVYQETQYF.

There are a few counts of this clonotype. CDR3 sequence (DNA): TGTGCCAGCAGCACCGGACTAGCGCCCGTTGGTGAGCAGTTCTTC. Translation: CASSTGLAPVGEQFF. The V gene is TRBV7-6, the J gene TRBJ2-1, with TRBD2 matching 9 bases. The V and J ends lost 5 bases and 9 bases, in that order; junction bases with no gene match: 11. The CDR3 spans 15 residues. Germline CDR1 SGHVS, CDR2 FNYEAQ.

This clonotype occurred a few times. This chain connects TRBV6-5 to TRBJ1-5; D is unresolved. There are 13 residues in the CDR3. With 6 bases removed from V and 1 base from J, the gap between germline ends came to 7 bases. Germline assignment: CDR1 MNHEY and CDR2 SVGAGI. The CDR3 region has the DNA TGTGCCAGCAGGAGACAAAGCAATCAGCCCCAGCATTTT. Amino acids: CASRRQSNQPQHF.

The rearrangement links TRBV3-1 to TRBJ1-1; no reliable D call. V lost 1 base, J lost 1 base, and 7 bases lay in between. The CDR3 runs to 14 residues. Germline V CDR1 and CDR2: LGHDT, YNNKEL (reference sequence). This chain's CDR3 is CASSQGNGNTEAFF. The CDR3 DNA is TGTGCCAGCAGCCAAGGCAATGGGAACACTGAAGCTTTCTTT.

This clonotype turned up a few times. J is TRBJ1-2 and V is TRBV5-1; D ambiguous. The CDR3 covers 14 residues. V lost 0 bases to trimming and J lost 8 bases, with 14 bases between them. Germline V gives CDR1 SGHRS, CDR2 YFSETQ. CDR3 protein: CASSLEHQLSGYTF. The CDR3 region has the DNA TGCGCCAGCAGCTTGGAACACCAACTTTCCGGCTACACCTTC.

This clonotype was seen a handful of times. The rearrangement joins TRBV12-3 or TRBV12-4 to TRBJ2-6; D call uncertain. This CDR3 contains 11 residues. The V end was cut by 9 bases, the J end by 3 bases, with 3 bases between. This CDR3 is CASNGANVLTF. DNA for the CDR3: TGTGCCAGTAATGGGGCCAACGTCCTGACTTTC.

This clonotype was seen a few times. The chain recombines TRBV2 with TRBJ2-1; TRBD1 might be the D (6 bases). This CDR3 is 11 amino acids long. Trimming removed 7 bases at V and 13 bases at J, with 14 bases between. Germline assignment: CDR1 SNHLY and CDR2 FYNNEI. DNA of the CDR3: TGTGCCAGCATAGGGGGAGTCGAACAGTTCTTC. Its protein product is CASIGGVEQFF.

This chain joins TRBV7-2 and TRBJ2-2; D is unresolved. The CDR3 consists of 16 residues. Germline-derived CDR1 and CDR2 are SGHTA and FQGNSA. Trimming pared 4 bases from V and 7 bases from J, leaving 19 bases between. The DNA for the CDR3 is TGTGCCAGCAGCTCGCAGTCGGGCGTTTATGGCGGGGAGCTGTTTTTT. This sequence encodes CASSSQSGVYGGELFF.

There are many counts of this clonotype. This sequence joins TRBV7-2 and TRBJ1-1; TRBD1 matches 9 bases. Germline CDR1 and CDR2: SGHTA and FQGNSA. The CDR3 consists of 15 residues. J gave up 12 bases and V 0 bases, and 11 bases lay outside the gene matches. CDR3 sequence (DNA): TGTGCCAGCAGCTTAGCGACCCCGATGGGACAGGGAACTTTCTTT. Amino acids: CASSLATPMGQGTFF. Full variable domain (outside the CDR3, taken from reference TRBV7-2 and TRBJ1-1): GAGVSQSPSNKVTEKGKDVELRCDPISGHTALYWYRQSLGQGLEFLIYFQGNSAPDKSGLPSDRFSAERTGGSVSTLTIQRTQQEDSAVYLCASSLATPMGQGTFFGQGTRLTVV.

In its sample, this clonotype was seen many times. The V and J genes are TRBV7-8 and TRBJ2-3; 8 nucleotides align to TRBD2. The CDR3 consists of 16 residues. The ends lost 5 bases at V and 8 bases at J; junction bases unmatched: 15. From germline, CDR1 is SGHVS and CDR2 FQNEAQ. The CDR3 DNA follows: TGTGCCAGCAGCGGTTGGACTAGCCAAACGTCAGTTACGCAGTATTTT. Amino acids: CASSGWTSQTSVTQYF.

The chain joins TRBV20-1 to TRBJ2-3, with TRBD2 identical over 7 bases. CDR1 is DFQATT and CDR2 is SNEGSKA in the germline V gene (reference sequence). After removal of 0 bases from V and 6 bases from J, the junction contained 9 bases not matched to a gene. The CDR3 covers 15 residues. Written as DNA, the CDR3 is TGCAGTGCTAGAGAGGGTAGCGGGTACCGGGATACGCAGTATTTT. It encodes CSAREGSGYRDTQYF.

This clonotype was picked up a small number of times. The chain is built from TRBV7-2 and TRBJ2-7; 10 nucleotides match TRBD2. V was pared by 1 base and J by 2 bases, with 8 bases of the junction left unmatched. The CDR3 is 17 amino acids. The germline CDR1 and CDR2 sequences are SGHTA and FQGNSA. DNA for the CDR3: TGTGCCAGCAGCTTAGGGGGGTTTCTAGCGGGAGCCTACGAGCAGTACTTC. Translation gives CASSLGGFLAGAYEQYF.

This clonotype was counted between two and nine times. V usage is TRBV4-1 and J usage is TRBJ2-1; 8 nucleotides agree with TRBD2. Germline lookup yields CDR1 MGHRA and CDR2 YSYEKL. This CDR3 has 16 residues. Unmatched junction bases numbered 12, after V lost 1 base and J lost 10 bases. CDR3 protein: CASSQVVAGRSREQFF. The CDR3 bases are TGCGCCAGCAGCCAAGTCGTAGCGGGGCGTTCCAGGGAGCAGTTCTTC.

This clonotype was counted a few times. The V gene is TRBV11-2, the J gene TRBJ2-7; 11 nucleotides line up with TRBD1. Trimming cost V 8 bases and J 7 bases; bases outside gene matches: 10. Germline CDR1 is SGHAT and CDR2 is FQNNGV. This CDR3 region has 14 residues. In DNA, the CDR3 is TGTGCCAGCCGTTCCGGGACAGGGGGTGAAGAGCAGTACTTC. This gives the protein CASRSGTGGEEQYF.

This clonotype was seen a handful of times. V gene TRBV6-1 combines with J gene TRBJ2-2; TRBD2 aligns across 11 bases. With V trimmed by 6 bases and J by 4 bases, 16 bases remained unmatched. Germline CDR1 MNHNS, CDR2 SASEGT. This CDR3 spans 19 amino acids. The CDR3 here is CASRGSGSGRAGGTGELFF. The CDR3 nucleotides are TGTGCCAGCAGAGGGTCTGGTAGCGGGAGGGCCGGGGGCACCGGGGAGCTGTTTTTT.

The chain recombines TRBV20-1 with TRBJ1-6, with a tentative D call TRBD1 (5 bases). This CDR3 contains 16 residues. Germline CDR1 reads DFQATT; CDR2 reads SNEGSKA (reference sequence). V lost 3 bases to trimming and J lost 5 bases, with 17 bases between them. The chain's CDR3 is CSASSRGFLDNSPLHF. The CDR3 region has the DNA TGCAGTGCTAGTTCCCGGGGGTTTCTCGATAATTCACCCCTCCACTTT.

V gene TRBV5-4 combines with J gene TRBJ1-2; 7 nucleotides match TRBD1. Trimming took 4 bases from V and 8 from J; bases not matched to a gene: 8. In germline, CDR1 is SGHNT, CDR2 YYREEE (reference sequence). This CDR3 comprises 13 residues. The CDR3 reads CASSVGTAGGYTF. In DNA, the CDR3 is TGTGCCAGCAGCGTCGGGACAGCGGGCGGCTACACCTTC.

The J gene is TRBJ2-1, the V gene TRBV2; TRBD2 is a possible D gene (5 bases). Trimming removed 6 bases from V and 9 bases from J, with 12 bases in between. This CDR3 has 12 residues. Germline V gives CDR1 SNHLY, CDR2 FYNNEI. This CDR3 reads CASRGDSREQFF. The CDR3 nucleotides read TGTGCCAGCAGGGGAGATAGCCGTGAGCAGTTCTTC.

CDR3 loop: CASSAWTENYGYTF. CDR3 nucleotide sequence: TGTGCCAGCAGCGCTTGGACAGAAAACTATGGCTACACCTTC. The rearrangement uses TRBV9 and TRBJ1-2; possibly TRBD1 for D (6 bases). The CDR3 runs to 14 residues. The V end was cut by 3 bases, the J end by 2 bases, with 11 bases between. Germline-derived CDR1 and CDR2 are SGDLS and YYNGEE.

The chain links TRBV12-3 or TRBV12-4 to TRBJ2-7; 7 bases are a match to TRBD1. This CDR3 comprises 14 residues. Trimming removed 5 bases from V and 3 bases from J; junction bases left unmatched: 7. In DNA, the CDR3 is TGTGCCAGCAGTCCGACAGGGTGGGACTACGAGCAGTACTTC. Translation: CASSPTGWDYEQYF.

In this sample, this clonotype turned up a few times. The CDR3 loop reads CAAGGGHQETQYF. CDR3 coding DNA: TGTGCCGCCGGCGGGGGGCACCAAGAGACCCAGTACTTC. The chain combines TRBV10-3 with TRBJ2-5; 8 bases line up with TRBD2. The CDR3 runs to 13 residues. V lost 11 bases, J lost 0 bases, and 5 bases stayed unmatched. Germline lookup yields CDR1 ENHRY and CDR2 SYGVKD.

J is TRBJ2-5 and V is TRBV4-2; 10 bases fit TRBD2. Germline CDR1 and CDR2: LGHNA and YNFKEQ. Trimming cost V 0 bases and J 5 bases; bases outside gene matches: 6. This CDR3 spans 16 amino acids. CDR3 bases: TGTGCCAGCAGCCAAGATCCAGCGGGGGGGCCGGAGACCCAGTACTTC. Translating gives CASSQDPAGGPETQYF.

Notes on this clonotype: Germline is not matched at one junction end, which may reflect a read error. The chain recombines TRBV10-3 with TRBJ2-7; D gene uncertain. There are 13 residues in the CDR3. Germline CDR1 and CDR2: ENHRY and SYGVKD. The CDR3 bases are TGTGCCATCAGCCCGTTGCCCTCCGACGAGCAGTACTTC. Translation gives CAISPLPSDEQYF.

This clonotype turned up a few times. J is TRBJ2-7 and V is TRBV7-9; D gene uncertain. There are 15 residues in the CDR3. V was clipped by 6 bases and J by 9 bases, with 24 bases between them. Germline CDR1 SEHNR, CDR2 FQNEAQ (reference sequence). The CDR3 coding sequence is TGTGCCAGCAGGGGTTCGAACAGTTATAACAACGGGCAGTACTTC. Its protein product is CASRGSNSYNNGQYF.

This clonotype was found once. CDR3 region: CSARPLAGGRYNEQFF. Here the CDR3 DNA reads TGCAGTGCTAGACCACTAGCGGGAGGACGCTACAATGAGCAGTTCTTC. V is TRBV20-1 and J is TRBJ2-1; 12 nucleotides align to TRBD2. CDR3 length: 16 residues. V trimming: 2 bases; J trimming: 3 bases; junction bases outside the gene matches: 5. Germline CDR1 reads DFQATT; CDR2 reads SNEGSKA (reference sequence).

This clonotype showed up just a few times. The rearrangement joins TRBV6-2 or TRBV6-3 to TRBJ2-1; a weak D match, TRBD1 (5 bases). This CDR3 has 12 amino acids. Germline assignment: CDR1 MNHEY and CDR2 SVGEGT. Trimming left V 5 bases short and J 15 bases short, with 17 bases between. The CDR3 is CASSQRTHRSFF. CDR3 nucleotides: TGTGCCAGCAGTCAGAGGACACATCGCTCGTTCTTC.